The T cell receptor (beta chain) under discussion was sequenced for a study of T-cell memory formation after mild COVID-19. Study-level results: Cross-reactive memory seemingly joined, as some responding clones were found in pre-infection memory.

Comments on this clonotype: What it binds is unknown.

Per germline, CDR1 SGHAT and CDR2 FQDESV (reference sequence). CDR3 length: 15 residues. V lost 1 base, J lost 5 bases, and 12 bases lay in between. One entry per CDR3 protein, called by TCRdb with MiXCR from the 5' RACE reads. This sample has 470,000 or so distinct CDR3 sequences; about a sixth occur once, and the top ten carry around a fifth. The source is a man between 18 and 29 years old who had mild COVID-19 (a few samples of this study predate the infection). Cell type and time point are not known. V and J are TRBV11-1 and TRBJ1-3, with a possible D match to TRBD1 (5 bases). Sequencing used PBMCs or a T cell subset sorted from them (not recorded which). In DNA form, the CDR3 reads TGTGCCAGCAGCTTAGGACTGACAGCCCGAAACACCATATATTTT. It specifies CASSLGLTARNTIYF.